This T cell receptor (beta chain) was identified during a study of T cell changes during pregnancy in multiple sclerosis. Clones were read by immunoSEQ multiplex PCR, and TCRdb kept only the in-frame ones, dropping some. The data show 90,000 to 150,000 clones, approximately 93% seen once. The CDR3 covers 18 residues. Germline V gene lookup returns CDR1 SGHRS and CDR2 YFSETQ. V was shortened by 0 bases and J by 3 bases, with 21 bases between the two germline ends. This receptor was identified in a female donor with multiple sclerosis, enrolled in a pregnancy study. The chain carries TRBV5-1 and TRBJ1-1; D remains unclear. The starting material was peripheral blood, obtained before pregnancy. CDR3 in DNA: TGCGCCAGCAGCTTGGGGGGTTCGGGGAAGGCCACTGACACTGAAGCTTTCTTT. Its protein product is CASSLGGSGKATDTEAFF.